This T cell receptor beta chain was found in a study of T-cell reconstitution after alpha-beta-depleted transplantation in children. The CDR3 covers 15 residues. Germline V CDR1 and CDR2: SGHRS, YFSETQ. V lost 4 bases to trimming and J lost 2 bases; unmatched junction nucleotides: 6. Unique molecular identifiers were built into the TCRbeta library. One entry per CDR3 protein, called by TCRdb with MiXCR from the PCR reads. The table lists hundreds of thousands of distinct CDR3 sequences, roughly 17% of them singletons, with around 0.96% in the top ten. This clonotype has ten or more counts. The TCR was taken from a human donor who donated a stem cell graft to a child with acute myeloid leukemia. Material: PBMCs from the stem cell graft donor, obtained from the stem cell graft. J is TRBJ2-1 and V is TRBV5-1; TRBD2 aligns across 7 bases. CDR3 in amino acids: CASSDAGGAYNEQFF. Written as DNA, the CDR3 is TGCGCCAGCAGCGATGCTGGGGGGGCCTACAATGAGCAGTTCTTC.